Described below is a single TCR beta chain sequence and its context. The repertoire was sequenced with immunoSEQ multiplex PCR; TCRdb's copy has only in-frame clones and lacks some. The table has about 65,000 clones, approximately 92% seen once. The CDR3 is made up of 15 amino acids. Per germline, CDR1 PRHDT and CDR2 FYEKMQ (reference sequence). Trimming removed 5 bases from V and 4 bases from J, with 12 bases in between. The data derive from a study of T cell changes during pregnancy in multiple sclerosis. The TCR comes from a female donor in good health, enrolled as a control in a pregnancy study. The source was CD8+ T cells from peripheral blood mononuclear cells, collected in the third trimester of pregnancy. This chain joins TRBV13 and TRBJ1-6, with a weak D call TRBD1 (5 bases). CDR3 in DNA: TGTGCCAGCAGCGCGACAGACGGTTATAATTCACCCCTCCACTTT. Translating gives CASSATDGYNSPLHF.